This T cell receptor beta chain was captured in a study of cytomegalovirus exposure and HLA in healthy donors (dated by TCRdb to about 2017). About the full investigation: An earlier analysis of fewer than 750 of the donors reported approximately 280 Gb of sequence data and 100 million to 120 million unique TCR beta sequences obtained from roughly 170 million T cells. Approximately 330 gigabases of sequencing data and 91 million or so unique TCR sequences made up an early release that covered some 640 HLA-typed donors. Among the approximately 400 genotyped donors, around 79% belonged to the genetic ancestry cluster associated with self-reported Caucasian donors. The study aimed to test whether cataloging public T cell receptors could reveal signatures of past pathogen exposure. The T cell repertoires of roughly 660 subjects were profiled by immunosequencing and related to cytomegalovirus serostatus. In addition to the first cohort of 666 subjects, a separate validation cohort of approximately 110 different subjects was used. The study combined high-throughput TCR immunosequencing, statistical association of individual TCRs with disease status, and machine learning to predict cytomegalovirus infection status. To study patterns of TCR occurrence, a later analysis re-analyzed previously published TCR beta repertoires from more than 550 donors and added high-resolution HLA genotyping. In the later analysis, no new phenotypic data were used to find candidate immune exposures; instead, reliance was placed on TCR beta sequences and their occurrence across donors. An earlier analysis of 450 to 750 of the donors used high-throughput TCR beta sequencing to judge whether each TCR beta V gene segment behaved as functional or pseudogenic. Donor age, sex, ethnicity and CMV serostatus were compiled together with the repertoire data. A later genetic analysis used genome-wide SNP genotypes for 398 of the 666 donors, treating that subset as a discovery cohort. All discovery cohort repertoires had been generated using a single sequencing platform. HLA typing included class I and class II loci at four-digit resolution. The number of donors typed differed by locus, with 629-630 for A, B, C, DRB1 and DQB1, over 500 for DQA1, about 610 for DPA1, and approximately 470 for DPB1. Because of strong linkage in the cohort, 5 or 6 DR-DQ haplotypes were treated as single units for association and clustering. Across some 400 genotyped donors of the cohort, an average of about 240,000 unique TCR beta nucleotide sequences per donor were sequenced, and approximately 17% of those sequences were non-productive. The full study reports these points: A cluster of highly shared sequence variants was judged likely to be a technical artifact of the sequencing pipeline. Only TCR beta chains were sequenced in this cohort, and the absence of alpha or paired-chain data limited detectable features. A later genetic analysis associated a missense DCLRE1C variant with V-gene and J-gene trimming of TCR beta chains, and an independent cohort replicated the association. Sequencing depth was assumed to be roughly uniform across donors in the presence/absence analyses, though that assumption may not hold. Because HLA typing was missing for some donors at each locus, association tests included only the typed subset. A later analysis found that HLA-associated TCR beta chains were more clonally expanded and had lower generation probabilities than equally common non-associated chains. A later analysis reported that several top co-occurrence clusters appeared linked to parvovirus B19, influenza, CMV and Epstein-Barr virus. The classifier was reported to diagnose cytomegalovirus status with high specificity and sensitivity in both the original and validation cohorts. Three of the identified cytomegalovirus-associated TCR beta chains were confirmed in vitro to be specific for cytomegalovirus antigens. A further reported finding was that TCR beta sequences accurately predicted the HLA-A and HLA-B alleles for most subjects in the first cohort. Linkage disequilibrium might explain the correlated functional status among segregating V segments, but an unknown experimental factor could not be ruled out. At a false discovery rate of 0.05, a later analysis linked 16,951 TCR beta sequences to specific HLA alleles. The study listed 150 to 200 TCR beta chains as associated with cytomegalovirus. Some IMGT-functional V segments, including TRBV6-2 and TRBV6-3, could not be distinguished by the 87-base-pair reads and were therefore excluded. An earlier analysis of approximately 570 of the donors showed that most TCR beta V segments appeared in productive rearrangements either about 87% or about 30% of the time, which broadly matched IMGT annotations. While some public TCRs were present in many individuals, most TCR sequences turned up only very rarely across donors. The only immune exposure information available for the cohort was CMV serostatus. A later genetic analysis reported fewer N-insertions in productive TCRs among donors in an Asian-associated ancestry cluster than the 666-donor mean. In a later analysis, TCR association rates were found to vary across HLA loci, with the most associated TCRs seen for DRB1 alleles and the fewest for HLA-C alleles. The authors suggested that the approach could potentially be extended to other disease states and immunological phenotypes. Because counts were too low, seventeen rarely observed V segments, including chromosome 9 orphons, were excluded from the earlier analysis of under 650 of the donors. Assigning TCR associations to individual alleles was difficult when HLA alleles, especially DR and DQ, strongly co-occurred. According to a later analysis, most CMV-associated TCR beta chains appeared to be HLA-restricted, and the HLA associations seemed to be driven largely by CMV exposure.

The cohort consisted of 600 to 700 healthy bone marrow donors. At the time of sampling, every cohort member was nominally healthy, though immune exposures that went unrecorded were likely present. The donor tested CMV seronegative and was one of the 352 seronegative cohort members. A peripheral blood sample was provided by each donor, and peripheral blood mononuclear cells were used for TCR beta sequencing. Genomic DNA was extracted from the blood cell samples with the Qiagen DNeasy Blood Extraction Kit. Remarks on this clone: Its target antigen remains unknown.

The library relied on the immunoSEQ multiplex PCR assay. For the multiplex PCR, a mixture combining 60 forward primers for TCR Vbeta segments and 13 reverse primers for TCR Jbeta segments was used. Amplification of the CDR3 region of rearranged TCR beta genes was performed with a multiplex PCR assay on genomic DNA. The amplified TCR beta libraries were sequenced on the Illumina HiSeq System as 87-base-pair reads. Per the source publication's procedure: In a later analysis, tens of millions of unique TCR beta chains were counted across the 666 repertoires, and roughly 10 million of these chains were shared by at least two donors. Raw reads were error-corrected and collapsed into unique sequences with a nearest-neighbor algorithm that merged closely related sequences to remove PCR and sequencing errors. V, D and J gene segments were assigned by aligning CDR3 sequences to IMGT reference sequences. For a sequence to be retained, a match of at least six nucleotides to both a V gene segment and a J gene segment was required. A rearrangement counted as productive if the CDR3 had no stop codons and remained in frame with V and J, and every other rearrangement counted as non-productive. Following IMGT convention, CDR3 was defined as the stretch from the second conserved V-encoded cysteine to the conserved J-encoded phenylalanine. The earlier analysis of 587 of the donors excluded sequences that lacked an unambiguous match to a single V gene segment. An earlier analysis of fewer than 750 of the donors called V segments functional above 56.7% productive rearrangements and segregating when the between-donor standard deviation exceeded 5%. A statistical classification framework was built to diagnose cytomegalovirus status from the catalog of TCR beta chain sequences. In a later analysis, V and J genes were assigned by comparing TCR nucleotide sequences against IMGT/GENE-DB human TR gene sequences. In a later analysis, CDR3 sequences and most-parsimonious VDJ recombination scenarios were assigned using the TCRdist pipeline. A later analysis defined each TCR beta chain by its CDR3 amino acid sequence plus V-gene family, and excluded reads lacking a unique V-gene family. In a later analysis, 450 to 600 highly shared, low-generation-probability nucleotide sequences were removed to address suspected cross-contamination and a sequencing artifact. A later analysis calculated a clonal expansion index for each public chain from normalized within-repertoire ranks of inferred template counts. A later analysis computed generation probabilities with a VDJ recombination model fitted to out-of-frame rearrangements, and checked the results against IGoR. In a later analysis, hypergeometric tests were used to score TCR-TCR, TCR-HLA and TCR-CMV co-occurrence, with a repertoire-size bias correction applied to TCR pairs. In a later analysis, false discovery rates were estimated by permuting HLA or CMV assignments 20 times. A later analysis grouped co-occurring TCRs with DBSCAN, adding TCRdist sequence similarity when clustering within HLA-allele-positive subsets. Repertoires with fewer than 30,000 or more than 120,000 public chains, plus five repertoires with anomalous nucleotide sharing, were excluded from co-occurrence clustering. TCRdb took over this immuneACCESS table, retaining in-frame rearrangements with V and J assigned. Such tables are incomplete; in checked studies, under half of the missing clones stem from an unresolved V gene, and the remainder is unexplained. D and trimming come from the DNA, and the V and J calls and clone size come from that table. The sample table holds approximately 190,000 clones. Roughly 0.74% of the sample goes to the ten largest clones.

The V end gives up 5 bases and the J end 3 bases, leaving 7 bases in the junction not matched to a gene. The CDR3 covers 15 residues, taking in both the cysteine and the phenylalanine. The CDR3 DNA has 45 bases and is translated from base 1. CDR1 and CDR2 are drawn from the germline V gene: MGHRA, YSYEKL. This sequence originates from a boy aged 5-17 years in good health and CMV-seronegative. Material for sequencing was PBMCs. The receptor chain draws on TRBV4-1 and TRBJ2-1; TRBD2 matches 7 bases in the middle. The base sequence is TGCGCCAGCAGCTCCGGGACTATTGACTACAATGAGCAGTTCTTC. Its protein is CASSSGTIDYNEQFF.